The 13 T cell receptor beta chains presented below share a single source sample, sequenced in a study of CDR3 diversity in severe acne (dated 2019 in TCRdb). The library came from PCR. Reads for this sample came from an Illumina HiSeq 2000. In-frame beta chains were kept once TCRdb had trimmed the public reads at Q25 with fastp and called clones with MiXCR. Under each unique CDR3 protein, matching rows form one entry showing the most common genes and DNA. Present in this sample are about 85,000 distinct CDR3 sequences, 45% to 50% of which were seen just once. The leading ten clones occupy around a tenth of the sample. Sequencing used blood. All receptors derive from a male donor in good health, serving as a control.

This clonotype was seen many times. The J gene is TRBJ2-3, the V gene TRBV11-3, with 9 bases lining up with TRBD2. The V gene's germline CDR1 is SGHNT and CDR2 YENEEA. The CDR3 contains 16 residues. The trim removed 5 bases at V and 6 bases at J, leaving 12 bases unmatched. The CDR3 protein is CASSPVAGVGLDTQYF. The DNA of the CDR3 is TGTGCCAGCAGCCCGGTAGCGGGAGTGGGTCTGGATACGCAGTATTTT.

The J gene is TRBJ2-7, the V gene TRBV25-1; a possible D gene is TRBD1 (6 bases). The CDR3 covers 15 residues. CDR1 and CDR2 (germline): MGHDK, SYGVNS. Trimming cost V 3 bases and J 5 bases, with 17 bases left between them. CDR3 DNA: TGTGCCAGCAGTGAGGAGACAGGATACCTTCACGAGCAGTACTTC. It specifies CASSEETGYLHEQYF.

In this sample, this clonotype turned up a few times. This is likely a read error, given that the CDR3 carries no conserved phenylalanine or tryptophan at its end. V gene TRBV5-6 combines with J gene TRBJ2-1, with 9 bases aligning to TRBD1. Germline assignment: CDR1 SGHDT and CDR2 YYEEEE. CDR3 length equals 15 residues. V lost 2 bases and J lost 2; bases outside the gene matches: 2. The CDR3 sequence: CASSFGDRAYNEQFR. CDR3 DNA: TGTGCCAGCAGCTTTGGGGACAGGGCCTACAATGAGCAGTTCAGA.

Points on this clonotype: A read error is likely, as this CDR3 ends without the conserved phenylalanine or tryptophan. CDR3 loop: CAWSTPRDRLSYNEQFL. The DNA for the CDR3 is TGTGCCTGGAGTACCCCCAGGGACCGACTAAGCTACAATGAGCAGTTCCTC. The rearrangement links TRBV30 to TRBJ2-1; possibly TRBD1 or TRBD2 for D (5 bases each). Germline V CDR1 and CDR2: GTSNPN, SVGIG (reference sequence). V was trimmed by 2 bases and J by 3 bases, leaving 20 bases between them. The CDR3 contains 17 residues.

This clonotype was seen many times. V gene TRBV27 combines with J gene TRBJ1-2, with D possibly matching TRBD1 (5 bases). Germline V gives CDR1 MNHEY, CDR2 SMNVEV (reference sequence). The CDR3 has 12 residues. Trimming took off 6 bases at V and 4 bases at J, with 9 bases between the two ends. The CDR3 coding sequence is TGTGCCAGCAGAAGGGGTTCCTATGGCTACACCTTC. Translated, it gives CASRRGSYGYTF.

CDR3: CSVEGTGGADTQYF. Here the CDR3 DNA reads TGCAGCGTTGAAGGGACAGGGGGCGCAGATACGCAGTATTTT. The rearrangement links TRBV29-1 to TRBJ2-3; 11 bases map to TRBD1. Germline CDR1 and CDR2: SQVTM and ANQGSEA. The V segment lost 1 base and the J segment 4 bases; nucleotides outside the gene matches: 1. The CDR3 covers 14 residues.

Judged by abundance, this clonotype is medium-sized. The chain employs TRBV20-1 and TRBJ1-1; D unresolved. The germline gives CDR1 DFQATT, CDR2 SNEGSKA (reference sequence). Deletions cut 1 base from V and 3 bases from J, with 9 bases between. The CDR3 consists of 13 residues. The CDR3 loop reads CSARAGRDTEAFF. CDR3 in DNA: TGCAGTGCTAGAGCAGGACGCGACACTGAAGCTTTCTTT.

As regards this clonotype: The CDR3 ends on some other residue instead of the conserved phenylalanine or tryptophan, so this is likely a read error. This chain uses TRBV7-6 with TRBJ2-5; 8 bases are a match to TRBD2. Germline CDR1 is SGHVS and CDR2 is FNYEAQ. The CDR3 extends over 14 amino acids. Losses at the gene ends were 5 bases for V and 5 bases for J; bases not matched to a gene: 7. The CDR3 is CASSHAGGRETQYL. The CDR3 DNA sequence: TGTGCCAGCAGCCACGCGGGGGGTCGGGAGACCCAGTACCTC.

In its sample, this clonotype was seen once. The germline gene is not matched at one end of the junction; a read error may be the cause. V gene TRBV24-1 combines with J gene TRBJ1-2; D uncertain. Germline CDR1 reads KGHDR; CDR2 reads SFDVKD. This CDR3 has 12 amino acids. For the CDR3, the DNA is TGTGCCAGCAGTGCTTCTAACTATGGCTACACCTTC. Translating it yields CASSASNYGYTF.

V is TRBV20-1 and J is TRBJ2-7; TRBD1 might be the D (5 bases). This CDR3 contains 16 residues. From germline, CDR1 is DFQATT and CDR2 SNEGSKA (reference sequence). The germline V and J ends were trimmed by 6 bases and 2 bases, with 23 bases remaining between them. The CDR3 loop reads CSASSYPSTVTYEQYF. The CDR3 coding sequence is TGCAGTGCCAGCAGTTACCCCTCGACAGTGACCTACGAGCAGTACTTC.

This chain connects TRBV20-1 to TRBJ2-7; TRBD1 matches 10 bases. CDR1 and CDR2 from the germline V gene are DFQATT and SNEGSKA (reference sequence). The CDR3 has 13 amino acids. Trimming at V came to 5 bases and at J to 4 bases, leaving 5 bases not matched to a gene. The CDR3 sequence is CSAEGGQGYEQYF. DNA of the CDR3: TGCAGTGCTGAGGGGGGACAGGGGTACGAGCAGTACTTC.

This clonotype was observed at least ten times. CDR3 nucleotides: TGTGCCAGCAGTTACGGGACTAGCGGGACTACCTACGAGCAGTACTTC. Its protein product is CASSYGTSGTTYEQYF. The gene calls are TRBV6-5 and TRBJ2-7; TRBD2 agrees at 13 bases. The germline gives CDR1 MNHEY, CDR2 SVGAGI. This CDR3 is built from 16 residues. Trimming took 2 bases from V and 2 from J; bases not matched to a gene: 3.

This clonotype was recorded at least ten times. The chain is built from TRBV9 and TRBJ1-2; D gene uncertain. CDR3 length: 15 residues. With 0 bases removed from V and 2 bases from J, the gap between germline ends came to 11 bases. CDR1 SGDLS and CDR2 YYNGEE come from the germline V gene. The DNA for the CDR3 is TGTGCCAGCAGCGTAGACGGGGTAACAAACTATGGCTACACCTTC. Protein sequence: CASSVDGVTNYGYTF.